The 32 T cell receptor beta chains presented below share a single source sample, sequenced in a study of T cells in Graves' hyperthyroidism and ophthalmopathy. There were TCR beta CDR3 regions amplified from RNA transcripts. When the TCR CDR3 underwent first-round RT-PCR, the HTBI primer set was used. Via MiXCR, TCRdb re-called the multiplex PCR reads, giving one row per CDR3 protein. The sample lists about 770,000 distinct CDR3 sequences; around 20% were seen once. The sample was blood. The receptors come from a woman aged 50 to 60 with Graves' hyperthyroidism that later progressed to Graves' ophthalmopathy.

The J gene is TRBJ2-7, the V gene TRBV5-5; D may match TRBD1 or TRBD2 (5 bases each). Trimming pared 2 bases from V and 7 bases from J, leaving 16 bases between. Germline CDR1 reads SGHKS; CDR2 reads YYEKEE (reference sequence). This CDR3 has 14 amino acids. Here the CDR3 reads CASSFESAGTEQYF. CDR3 DNA sequence: TGTGCCAGCAGCTTCGAATCGGCCGGGACGGAGCAGTACTTC.

The table lists this clonotype with a few counts. The V and J genes are TRBV5-4 and TRBJ2-7; no firm D call. The CDR3 consists of 13 residues. The V gene's germline CDR1 is SGHNT and CDR2 YYREEE (reference sequence). Trimming left V 4 bases short and J 1 base short, with 9 bases between. In nucleotides, the CDR3 is TGTGCCAGCAGCGAGGACCGTTCCTACGAGCAGTACTTC. Translating gives CASSEDRSYEQYF.

The genes are TRBV11-1 and TRBJ1-2, with D perhaps TRBD1 (6 bases). Trimming pared 5 bases from V and 0 bases from J, leaving 13 bases between. The CDR3 is 15 amino acids. Germline CDR1 is SGHAT and CDR2 is FQDESV (reference sequence). As DNA, the CDR3 is TGTGCCAGCAGCCGGACAGATACTCCTAACTATGGCTACACCTTC. It encodes CASSRTDTPNYGYTF.

Notes on this clonotype: This may be a read error: a much more frequent sequence differs by one nucleotide. This chain links TRBV2 with TRBJ1-5; 9 nucleotides line up with TRBD1. This CDR3 has 15 amino acids. CDR1 and CDR2 from the germline V gene are SNHLY and FYNNEI. In DNA, the CDR3 is TGTGCCAGCAGTAAACAGGGGGCTAGGAATCAGCCCCAGCGTTTT. Its protein is CASSKQGARNQPQRF.

This clonotype was detected only once. The junction and the germline gene differ at one end; a read error may be behind it. The chain employs TRBV7-2 and TRBJ2-2, with 8 positions matching TRBD1. This CDR3 is built from 15 residues. The germline V gene has CDR1 SGHTA and CDR2 FQGNSA. The CDR3 nucleotides are TGTGCCAGCAGCCCAGGGGGCAGCGTCACCGGGGAGCTGCTTTTT. Residues: CASSPGGSVTGELLF.

This clonotype was recorded a few times. The chain combines TRBV18 with TRBJ2-2, with TRBD1 as a possible D gene (5 bases). The germline V gene has CDR1 KGHSH and CDR2 LQKENI. V dropped 3 bases and J dropped 3 bases, with 14 bases sitting between them. CDR3 length: 16 amino acids. As DNA, the CDR3 is TGTGCCAGCTCACCTTACCTGGGGCTGGACACCGGGGAGCTGTTTTTT. Translation gives CASSPYLGLDTGELFF.

The chain combines TRBV6-1 with TRBJ1-6, with TRBD1 identical over 9 bases. The CDR3 extends over 15 amino acids. V lost 7 bases to trimming and J lost 9 bases; unmatched junction nucleotides: 10. From germline, CDR1 is MNHNS and CDR2 SASEGT. The CDR3 here is CASNLQGTGSSPLHF. CDR3 in DNA: TGTGCCAGCAACTTACAAGGGACAGGGTCTTCACCCCTCCACTTT.

The chain carries TRBV3-1 and TRBJ1-6; a possible D gene is TRBD1 (5 bases). The CDR3 consists of 16 residues. Trimming shortened V by 5 bases and J by 8 bases, and 19 bases separated the two germline ends. Germline CDR1 reads LGHDT; CDR2 reads YNNKEL (reference sequence). This CDR3 reads CASSSRQLGGDSPLHF. The CDR3 nucleotides are TGTGCCAGCAGCTCCCGGCAATTGGGGGGGGATTCACCCCTCCACTTT.

This clonotype appeared many times. The rearrangement uses TRBV30 and TRBJ1-1; a possible D gene is TRBD1 (6 bases). The CDR3 spans 13 residues. Germline V gives CDR1 GTSNPN, CDR2 SVGIG (reference sequence). The germline V and J ends were trimmed by 4 bases and 11 bases, with 20 bases remaining between them. The CDR3 DNA sequence: TGTGCCTGGACCCCAGGGACGGGGGCGGGCGCTTTCTTT. This gives the protein CAWTPGTGAGAFF. Variable domain in full (rest from reference TRBV30 and TRBJ1-1): SQTIHQWPATLVQPVGSPLSLECTVEGTSNPNLYWYRQAAGRGLQLLFYSVGIGQISSEVPQNLSASRPQDRQFILSSKKLLLSDSGFYLCAWTPGTGAGAFFGQGTRLTVV.

V usage is TRBV20-1 and J usage is TRBJ2-1, with 9 bases fitting TRBD2. After removal of 3 bases from V and 8 bases from J, the junction contained 8 bases not matched to a gene. The CDR3 is 14 amino acids. Per germline, CDR1 DFQATT and CDR2 SNEGSKA (reference sequence). The CDR3 reads CSASVPSGVYEQFF. CDR3 nucleotides: TGCAGTGCTAGCGTTCCTAGCGGGGTATATGAGCAGTTCTTC.

CDR3 sequence: CASSQRTGVYTEAFF. CDR3 coding DNA: TGTGCCAGCAGCCAAAGGACAGGGGTTTACACTGAAGCTTTCTTT. This chain joins TRBV14 and TRBJ1-1, with 9 bases lining up with TRBD1. Trimming removed 2 bases from V and 3 bases from J; junction bases left unmatched: 4. The CDR3 is 15 residues long. Germline V gene data show CDR1 as SGHDN and CDR2 as FVKESK. Filled out from reference TRBV14 and TRBJ1-1, the complete variable domain reads EAGVTQFPSHSVIEKGQTVTLRCDPISGHDNLYWYRRVMGKEIKFLLHFVKESKQDESGMPNNRFLAERTGGTYSTLKVQPAELEDSGVYFCASSQRTGVYTEAFFGQGTRLTVV.

V usage is TRBV6-1 and J usage is TRBJ1-1, with D maybe TRBD1 (5 bases). The CDR3 contains 15 residues. Germline loops: CDR1 MNHNS, CDR2 SASEGT. V dropped 3 bases and J dropped 0 bases, with 11 bases sitting between them. CDR3 DNA sequence: TGTGCCAGCAGTGAGCCAGGGCACATGAACACTGAAGCTTTCTTT. Protein sequence: CASSEPGHMNTEAFF.

This clonotype was seen only a few times. The J gene is TRBJ1-2, the V gene TRBV5-6; D not resolved. The CDR3 consists of 16 residues. Germline V gene data show CDR1 as SGHDT and CDR2 as YYEEEE. V lost 1 base and J lost 0, with 13 bases in between. This chain's CDR3 is CASSLIPAETNYGYTF. Written as DNA, the CDR3 is TGTGCCAGCAGCTTGATTCCGGCAGAAACTAACTATGGCTACACCTTC.

This clonotype was found many times. This chain connects TRBV2 to TRBJ2-1; 7 bases map to TRBD1. This CDR3 has 13 residues. In germline, CDR1 is SNHLY, CDR2 FYNNEI. The V gene end was trimmed by 7 bases and the J gene end by 4 bases; junction bases not matched to a gene: 4. The CDR3 nucleotides are TGTGCCAGCATTTCGGGACAGTACAATGAGCAGTTCTTC. Protein sequence: CASISGQYNEQFF.

This clonotype was detected only a few times. V is TRBV6-1 and J is TRBJ1-5; 10 nucleotides align to TRBD1. Looked up from germline, CDR1 is MNHNS and CDR2 is SASEGT. The CDR3 spans 15 residues. The J segment lost 5 bases and the V segment lost 6 bases, leaving 7 bases of the junction unmatched. The CDR3 sequence: CASSYGQGEDQPQHF. The CDR3 DNA sequence: TGTGCCAGCAGCTACGGACAGGGGGAGGATCAGCCCCAGCATTTT.

The chain combines TRBV3-1 with TRBJ2-7; no definite D call. The V end lost 1 base, the J end lost 2 bases, and 9 bases lay between the germline ends. The CDR3 is 14 residues long. Germline V gene sequence: CDR1 LGHDT, CDR2 YNNKEL (reference sequence). The CDR3 spells CASSQGLKTYEQYF. CDR3 nucleotides: TGTGCCAGCAGCCAAGGCCTGAAAACCTACGAGCAGTACTTC.

This clonotype was detected only a few times. The chain has TRBV20-1 and TRBJ1-2, with D maybe TRBD1 (6 bases). CDR3 size: 10 residues. Germline-derived CDR1 and CDR2 are DFQATT and SNEGSKA (reference sequence). Deletions cut 6 bases from V and 12 bases from J, with 14 bases between. The CDR3, as DNA: TGCAGTGCAGGAGAACAGGGACACACCTTC. This translates into CSAGEQGHTF.

This clonotype was seen repeatedly, ten times or more. The chain joins TRBV5-1 to TRBJ2-5; D not resolved. Germline V CDR1 and CDR2: SGHRS, YFSETQ. V lost 1 base and J lost 3, with 13 bases in between. The CDR3 is made up of 15 amino acids. The CDR3 sequence is CASSLKGSGEETQYF. The DNA for the CDR3 is TGCGCCAGCAGCTTGAAGGGATCTGGGGAAGAGACCCAGTACTTC.

This sequence joins TRBV6-5 and TRBJ2-2; D might be TRBD2 (6 bases). Germline V gives CDR1 MNHEY, CDR2 SVGAGI. V lost 0 bases and J lost 3, with 11 bases in between. The CDR3 totals 16 residues. The CDR3 here is CASSYSSGLDTGELFF. The CDR3, as DNA: TGTGCCAGCAGTTACTCTAGCGGATTAGACACCGGGGAGCTGTTTTTT.

This clonotype was recorded many times. The chain combines TRBV6-6 with TRBJ2-5; D may correspond to TRBD1 or TRBD2 (6 bases each). V was pared by 2 bases and J by 5 bases, with 15 bases between. This CDR3 is built from 15 residues. Germline CDR1 is MNHNY and CDR2 is SVGAGI (reference sequence). The CDR3 DNA follows: TGTGCCAGCAGTTACGAGGGATCGGGGGCGGAGACCCAGTACTTC. Residues: CASSYEGSGAETQYF.

The chain joins TRBV15 to TRBJ2-5; 7 bases map to TRBD1. CDR3 length: 16 amino acids. Germline V gene lookup returns CDR1 LNHNV and CDR2 YYDKDF (reference sequence). The V and J ends lost 4 bases and 5 bases, in that order; junction bases with no gene match: 13. CDR3 coding DNA: TGTGCCACCAGCAAATTTCCGGGACAGACCCTCGAGACCCAGTACTTC. It yields the protein CATSKFPGQTLETQYF.

In its sample, this clonotype was seen many times. CDR3 sequence reads: CASSVGGGHHNEQFF. The CDR3 DNA reads TGTGCCAGCAGCGTAGGGGGGGGTCACCACAATGAGCAGTTCTTC. The chain links TRBV9 to TRBJ2-1; 7 positions match TRBD2. J gave up 5 bases and V 0 bases, and 5 bases lay outside the gene matches. The CDR3 length is 15 residues. Germline V gives CDR1 SGDLS, CDR2 YYNGEE.

This clonotype was observed at least ten times. The CDR3 DNA sequence: TGCAGTGCTAGTGGTTGGCAGGGAAATACTGAAGCTTTCTTT. Its protein is CSASGWQGNTEAFF. The chain recombines TRBV20-1 with TRBJ1-1, with D possibly being TRBD1 (5 bases). Germline V lookup: CDR1 DFQATT, CDR2 SNEGSKA (reference sequence). The CDR3 covers 14 residues. Trimming removed 3 bases at V and 5 bases at J, with 16 bases between.

The rearrangement uses TRBV20-1 and TRBJ2-7; 7 bases are a match to TRBD1. CDR1 and CDR2 from the germline V gene are DFQATT and SNEGSKA (reference sequence). The ends lost 5 bases at V and 3 bases at J; junction bases unmatched: 7. CDR3 size: 13 residues. In DNA, the CDR3 is TGCAGTGCTCCCCGGACAGGCCTCTACGAGCAGTACTTC. It is translated as CSAPRTGLYEQYF.

This clonotype was seen ten or more times. This rearrangement joins TRBV12-3 or TRBV12-4 to TRBJ2-2; D remains unclear. There are 12 residues in the CDR3. Trimming removed 5 bases at V and 7 bases at J, with 8 bases between. The CDR3: CASSESIGELFF. As DNA, the CDR3 is TGTGCCAGCAGTGAGAGCATCGGGGAGCTGTTTTTT.

This clonotype was detected ten times or more. J is TRBJ2-1 and V is TRBV20-1, with 14 bases matching TRBD2. V lost 1 base and J lost 4; bases outside the gene matches: 3. In germline, CDR1 is DFQATT, CDR2 SNEGSKA (reference sequence). This CDR3 is built from 16 residues. The CDR3 region has the DNA TGCAGTGCTAGAGGGACTAGCGGGGGGAAATACAATGAGCAGTTCTTC. It is translated as CSARGTSGGKYNEQFF.

V and J are TRBV27 and TRBJ2-2; D may be TRBD1 (5 bases). Germline lookup yields CDR1 MNHEY and CDR2 SMNVEV (reference sequence). V shed 0 bases and J shed 8 bases, with 13 bases lying between them. This CDR3 spans 15 amino acids. The CDR3 protein is CASSLSAGHIGELFF. The CDR3 coding sequence is TGTGCCAGCAGTTTATCGGCAGGGCACATTGGGGAGCTGTTTTTT.

This clonotype was observed many times. The V call is TRBV19, the J call TRBJ1-5; weak D call: TRBD1 (6 bases). The ends were cut back, 3 bases at V and 0 bases at J, with 15 bases in the middle. The germline V gene has CDR1 LNHDA and CDR2 SQIVND (reference sequence). The CDR3 sequence is 17 residues long. Here the CDR3 reads CASSISRTEYSNQPQHF. CDR3 nucleotides: TGTGCCAGTAGTATTTCCCGGACAGAATATAGCAATCAGCCCCAGCATTTT.

The chain joins TRBV30 to TRBJ2-3, with D perhaps matching TRBD1 (5 bases). This CDR3 region has 15 residues. Germline CDR1 and CDR2: GTSNPN and SVGIG (reference sequence). The V end lost 6 bases, the J end lost 4 bases, and 20 bases lay between the germline ends. The CDR3 sequence is CACTQGDLTPDTQYF. The CDR3 DNA sequence: TGTGCCTGTACCCAAGGGGATTTAACCCCAGATACGCAGTATTTT.

A few counts support this clonotype. A much larger clone lies a single base off, so this may be a read error. The V gene is TRBV4-2, the J gene TRBJ2-1; D gene ambiguous. Germline CDR1 LGHNA, CDR2 YNFKEQ. The V end was cut by 0 bases, the J end by 0 bases, with 6 bases between. The CDR3 length is 15 residues. The DNA of the CDR3 is TGTGCCAGCAGCCAAGATCAGAGCTCCTACAATGAGCAGTTCTTC. Translated, it gives CASSQDQSSYNEQFF.

V gene TRBV6-5 combines with J gene TRBJ1-1; tentative D call: TRBD1 (6 bases). V lost 0 bases, J lost 7 bases, and 18 bases lay in between. From germline, CDR1 is MNHEY and CDR2 SVGAGI. This CDR3 has 16 amino acids. CDR3 coding DNA: TGTGCCAGCAGTTACTCGAGCTGGGGAGGGGACATTGAAGCTTTCTTT. Its translation is CASSYSSWGGDIEAFF.

The genes are TRBV29-1 and TRBJ1-4; 7 bases map to TRBD1. J lost 0 bases, V lost 4 bases, and 5 bases had no gene match. This CDR3 spans 15 amino acids. The germline V gene has CDR1 SQVTM and CDR2 ANQGSEA. The CDR3 bases are TGCAGCGTTGGGGACAGCGGGGCAACTAATGAAAAACTGTTTTTT. Its translation: CSVGDSGATNEKLFF. The full variable domain, completed using reference TRBV29-1 and TRBJ1-4, is SAVISQKPSRDICQRGTSLTIQCQVDSQVTMMFWYRQQPGQSLTLIATANQGSEATYESGFVIDKFPISRPNLTFSTLTVSNMSPEDSSIYLCSVGDSGATNEKLFFGSGTQLSVL.